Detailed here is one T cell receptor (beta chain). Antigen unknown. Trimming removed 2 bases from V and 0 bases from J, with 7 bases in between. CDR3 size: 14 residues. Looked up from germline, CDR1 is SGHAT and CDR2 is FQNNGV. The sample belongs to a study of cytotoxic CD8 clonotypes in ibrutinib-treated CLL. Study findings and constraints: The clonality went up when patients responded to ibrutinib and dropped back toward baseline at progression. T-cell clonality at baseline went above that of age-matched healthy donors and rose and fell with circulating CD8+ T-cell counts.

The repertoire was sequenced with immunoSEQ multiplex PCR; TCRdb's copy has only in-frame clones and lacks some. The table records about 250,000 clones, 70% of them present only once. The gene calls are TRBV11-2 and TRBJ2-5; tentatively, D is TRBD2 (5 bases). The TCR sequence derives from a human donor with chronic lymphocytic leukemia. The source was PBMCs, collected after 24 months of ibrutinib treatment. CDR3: CASSLSGYQETQYF. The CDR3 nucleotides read TGTGCCAGCAGCTTAAGCGGATACCAAGAGACCCAGTACTTC.